The sequence of this T cell receptor (beta chain) was determined in a study of cytomegalovirus exposure and HLA in healthy donors. Whole-study findings and limits: Evidence from a later analysis indicated that most CMV-associated TCR beta chains looked HLA-restricted.

On this clone: What it binds is not known.

Use of 60 Vbeta and 13 Jbeta primers characterized the PCR. Assay used: immunoSEQ multiplex PCR; TCRdb lists only in-frame clones, some missing. This repertoire includes just over 150,000 clones. CDR3 length: 15 amino acids. The V and J ends lost 3 bases and 5 bases, in that order; junction bases with no gene match: 5. Germline-derived CDR1 and CDR2 are MNHEY and SMNVEV (reference sequence). This receptor was identified in an older woman in good health and CMV-seronegative. The chain is built from TRBV27 and TRBJ2-5; 11 bases are shared with TRBD2. The sequencing sample was made of PBMCs. CDR3: CASSFTSGGGETQYF. The CDR3 DNA reads TGTGCCAGCAGTTTTACTAGCGGGGGAGGTGAGACCCAGTACTTC.